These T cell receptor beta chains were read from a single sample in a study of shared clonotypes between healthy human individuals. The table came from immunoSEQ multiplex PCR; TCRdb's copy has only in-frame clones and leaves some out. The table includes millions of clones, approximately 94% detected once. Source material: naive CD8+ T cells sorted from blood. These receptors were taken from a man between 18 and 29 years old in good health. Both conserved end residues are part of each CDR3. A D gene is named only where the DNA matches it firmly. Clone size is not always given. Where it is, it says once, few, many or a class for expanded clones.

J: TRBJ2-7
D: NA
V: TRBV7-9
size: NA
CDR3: CASSLFSYEQYF
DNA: TGTGCCAGCAGCTTATTCTCCTACGAGCAGTACTTC

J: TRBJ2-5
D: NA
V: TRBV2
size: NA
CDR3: CASSDSSIETQYF
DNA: TGTGCCAGCAGTGACTCTAGCATTGAGACCCAGTACTTC

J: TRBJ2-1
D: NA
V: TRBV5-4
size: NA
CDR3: CASSLVWDEQFF
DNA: TGTGCCAGCAGCTTGGTCTGGGATGAGCAGTTCTTC

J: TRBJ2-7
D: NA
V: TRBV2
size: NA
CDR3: CASAPGHPSREGSYEQYF
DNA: TGTGCCAGCGCACCGGGACACCCATCGAGGGAGGGCTCCTACGAGCAGTACTTC

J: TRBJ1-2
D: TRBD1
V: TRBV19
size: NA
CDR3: CATAQGAGYGYTF
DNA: TGTGCCACCGCACAGGGGGCGGGCTATGGCTACACCTTC

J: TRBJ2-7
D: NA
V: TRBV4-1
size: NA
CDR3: CASSHGPAVSYEQYF
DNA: TGCGCCAGCAGCCACGGTCCCGCGGTTTCCTACGAGCAGTACTTC

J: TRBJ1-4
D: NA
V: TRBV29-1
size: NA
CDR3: CSVGGPGLGEKLFF
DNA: TGCAGCGTTGGAGGACCAGGGTTGGGAGAAAAACTGTTTTTT

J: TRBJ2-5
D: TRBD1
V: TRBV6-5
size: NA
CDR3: CASSYTLGTEETQYF
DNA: TGTGCCAGCAGTTACACTTTGGGGACAGAAGAGACCCAGTACTTC

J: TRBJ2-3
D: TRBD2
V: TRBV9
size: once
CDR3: CASSVDERGTDTQYF
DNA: TGTGCCAGCAGCGTAGATGAGCGGGGTACAGATACGCAGTATTTT

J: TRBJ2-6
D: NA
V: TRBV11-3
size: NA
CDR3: CASSLESGANVLTF
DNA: TGTGCCAGCAGCTTGGAATCTGGGGCCAACGTCCTGACTTTC

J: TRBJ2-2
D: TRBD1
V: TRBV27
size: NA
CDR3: CASSYRGPGELFF
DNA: TGTGCCAGCAGTTACAGGGGGCCCGGGGAGCTGTTTTTT